The following is a TCR beta chain sequence with its context. Its antigen is undetermined. The PCR used 60 Vbeta and 13 Jbeta primers. Profiled with immunoSEQ multiplex PCR; TCRdb holds only in-frame clones, not every one. In the table there are 150,000 to 200,000 clones, around 68% of which are singletons. The V and J ends lost 4 bases and 3 bases, in that order; junction bases with no gene match: 4. This CDR3 has 14 amino acids. Germline assignment: CDR1 SNHLY and CDR2 FYNNEI. These data belong to a study of cytomegalovirus exposure and HLA in healthy donors. Study at large: Unique TCR beta sequences numbering 117 million came from about 179 million T cells in an earlier analysis.

Study-level findings and limits: Later analysis demonstrated an association between a missense DCLRE1C variant and TCR beta V- and J-gene trimming. A prior analysis recorded that most TCR beta V segments were productive about 90% or about 30% of the time. Many donors shared some public TCRs, even though most TCR sequences were rare.

This TCR came from a woman in her forties in good health and CMV-seropositive. The chain couples TRBV2 to TRBJ1-2; 8 bases agree with TRBD1. The sample was PBMCs. The CDR3 region has the DNA TGTGCCAGCAGTGCCAGGGGGCAAGACTATGGCTACACCTTC. Protein sequence: CASSARGQDYGYTF.